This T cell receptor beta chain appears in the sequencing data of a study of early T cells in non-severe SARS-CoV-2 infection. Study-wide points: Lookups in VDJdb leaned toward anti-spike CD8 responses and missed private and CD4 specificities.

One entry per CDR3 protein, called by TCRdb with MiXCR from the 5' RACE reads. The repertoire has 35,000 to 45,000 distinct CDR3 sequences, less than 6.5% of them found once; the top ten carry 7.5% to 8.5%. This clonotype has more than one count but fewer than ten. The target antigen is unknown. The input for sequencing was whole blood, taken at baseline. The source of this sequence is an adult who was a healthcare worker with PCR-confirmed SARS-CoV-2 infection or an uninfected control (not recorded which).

The CDR3 spells CASSQDWEDRGRWPKNIQYF. The DNA of the CDR3 is TGCGCCAGCAGCCAAGATTGGGAGGACAGGGGAAGATGGCCCAAAAACATTCAGTACTTC. This chain links TRBV4-1 with TRBJ2-4, with TRBD1 matching 9 bases. This CDR3 region has 20 residues. V dropped 0 bases and J dropped 2; count of bases not matched to a gene: 14. CDR1 and CDR2 (germline): MGHRA, YSYEKL.